The 31 T cell receptor beta chains listed next were all sequenced from one sample in a study of blood T cell repertoires in COVID-19. TCRdb's table, derived via immunoSEQ multiplex PCR, lists solely in-frame clones and lacks some. The top ten hold approximately 1.3% of the sample, which has fewer than 200,000 clones, around 82% seen once. The sequencing sample was made of peripheral blood. These receptors originate from a man aged 55 to 70 who had recovered from COVID-19.

The chain couples TRBV19 to TRBJ1-1; D not certain. Trimming took off 2 bases at V and 3 bases at J, with 25 bases between the two ends. The CDR3 is made up of 19 amino acids. CDR1 is LNHDA, CDR2 SQIVND, per germline (reference sequence). The CDR3 DNA is TGTGCCAGTAGTATAAACTTAGAGGAGGGTTTTAGCTTCCACACTGAAGCTTTCTTT. Translation: CASSINLEEGFSFHTEAFF.

The rearrangement joins TRBV19 to TRBJ1-2, with unresolved D. Trimming took 5 bases from V and 8 from J, leaving 24 bases between them. The CDR3 spans 16 residues. Germline CDR1 is LNHDA and CDR2 is SQIVND (reference sequence). The CDR3 loop reads CASSPTEASRRSGYTF. CDR3 DNA: TGTGCCAGTAGTCCAACCGAGGCGTCGAGGCGATCAGGCTACACCTTC.

CDR3 bases: TGTGCCAGCAGTGACCCCGGGGGGGCGGCAGATACGCAGTATTTT. Its protein product is CASSDPGGAADTQYF. This rearrangement joins TRBV28 to TRBJ2-3, with 8 bases fitting TRBD2. The CDR3 is made up of 15 amino acids. Germline CDR1 is MDHEN and CDR2 is SYDVKM. Trimming at V came to 5 bases and at J to 4 bases, leaving 8 bases not matched to a gene.

The CDR3 region has the DNA TGTGCCAGCAGCTTCCGGCCAGGGGGCGCCCCGGGGCCCTACAATGAGCAGTTCTTC. Its translation: CASSFRPGGAPGPYNEQFF. The chain recombines TRBV11-2 with TRBJ2-1, with 8 bases fitting TRBD1. V lost 3 bases to trimming and J lost 2 bases; unmatched junction nucleotides: 15. CDR1 and CDR2 (germline): SGHAT, FQNNGV. This CDR3 is 19 amino acids long.

V gene TRBV6-5 combines with J gene TRBJ1-1, with a possible D match to TRBD1 (5 bases). V dropped 4 bases and J dropped 0 bases, with 9 bases sitting between them. The CDR3 runs 14 residues. Germline-derived CDR1 and CDR2 are MNHEY and SVGAGI. The CDR3 DNA follows: TGTGCCAGCAGTTGGGGCAGTGTGAACACTGAAGCTTTCTTT. It encodes CASSWGSVNTEAFF.

V is TRBV9 and J is TRBJ1-6; D call uncertain. V was pared by 0 bases and J by 7 bases, with 11 bases between. The CDR3 covers 15 residues. Germline assignment: CDR1 SGDLS and CDR2 YYNGEE. CDR3 in amino acids: CASSVGRRSNSPLHF. The CDR3 nucleotides read TGTGCCAGCAGCGTAGGCCGGAGGTCGAATTCACCCCTCCACTTT.

The chain uses TRBV15 and TRBJ2-7, with D possibly TRBD2 on 6 matching bases. The CDR3 loop spans 17 amino acids. CDR1 LNHNV and CDR2 YYDKDF come from the germline V gene (reference sequence). Trimming left V 0 bases short and J 2 bases short, with 17 bases between. The CDR3 sequence is CATSRERRGLTPYEQYF. As DNA, the CDR3 is TGTGCCACCAGCAGAGAGCGACGGGGACTTACCCCCTACGAGCAGTACTTC.

This chain links TRBV25-1 with TRBJ2-2, with 12 bases lining up with TRBD2. In germline, CDR1 is MGHDK, CDR2 SYGVNS. Unmatched junction bases numbered 5, after V lost 5 bases and J lost 1 base. CDR3 length: 17 amino acids. The CDR3 sequence is CASSSKGLAGNTGELFF. The CDR3 DNA sequence: TGTGCCAGCAGTAGCAAGGGACTAGCGGGGAACACCGGGGAGCTGTTTTTT.

A few counts support this clone. V gene TRBV5-4 combines with J gene TRBJ2-3, with 7 bases aligning to TRBD2. V lost 1 base to trimming and J lost 1 base; unmatched junction nucleotides: 3. The germline V gene has CDR1 SGHNT and CDR2 YYREEE (reference sequence). This CDR3 is built from 15 residues. This chain's CDR3 is CASSLRSGGTDTQYF. CDR3 sequence (DNA): TGTGCCAGCAGCTTGCGCAGCGGGGGCACAGATACGCAGTATTTT.

The chain links TRBV6-6 to TRBJ2-7; D might be TRBD1 (5 bases). Germline V lookup: CDR1 MNHNY, CDR2 SVGAGI (reference sequence). Trimming removed 2 bases from V and 2 bases from J, with 13 bases in between. This CDR3 spans 15 amino acids. This chain's CDR3 is CASSYSDRSTYEQYF. The CDR3 nucleotides are TGTGCCAGCAGTTACAGCGACAGATCCACCTACGAGCAGTACTTC.

This clone was counted a few times. This rearrangement joins TRBV24-1 to TRBJ2-3, with TRBD1 matching over 10 bases. Germline V lookup: CDR1 KGHDR, CDR2 SFDVKD. Trimming removed 3 bases from V and 5 bases from J; junction bases left unmatched: 7. There are 16 residues in the CDR3. The CDR3 here is CATSDRDRGQGDTQYF. The CDR3 DNA sequence: TGTGCCACCAGTGATCGCGACAGGGGGCAGGGAGATACGCAGTATTTT.

The chain has TRBV10-2 and TRBJ1-5; weak D call: TRBD1 (6 bases). The CDR3 is made up of 15 amino acids. The V end was cut by 6 bases, the J end by 0 bases, with 12 bases between. The germline V gene has CDR1 WSHSY and CDR2 SAAADI. The CDR3 reads CASRPGGASNQPQHF. The CDR3 DNA sequence: TGCGCCAGCAGACCCGGGGGGGCTAGCAATCAGCCCCAGCATTTT.

CDR3 protein: CASSQTLGIYGYTF. The CDR3 DNA follows: TGCGCCAGCAGTCAAACACTAGGAATCTATGGCTACACCTTC. The chain links TRBV23-1 to TRBJ1-2; no clear D gene. TRBV23-1 is flagged as an ORF with uncertain function. CDR3 length: 14 residues. The V end lost 2 bases, the J end lost 4 bases, and 11 bases lay between the germline ends.

The chain uses TRBV7-2 and TRBJ2-1; 9 nucleotides agree with TRBD2. The CDR3 length is 15 residues. V lost 5 bases, J lost 9 bases, and 11 bases stayed unmatched. In germline, CDR1 is SGHTA, CDR2 FQGNSA. In DNA, the CDR3 is TGTGCCAGCAGCCCCCCCGGGCTAGCGGGGAGTGAGCAGTTCTTC. This sequence encodes CASSPPGLAGSEQFF.

The chain combines TRBV11-2 with TRBJ1-2; TRBD1 might be the D (6 bases). The germline CDR1 and CDR2 sequences are SGHAT and FQNNGV. V was cut by 4 bases and J by 2 bases, with 11 bases left in between. CDR3 length: 14 residues. CDR3 DNA: TGTGCCAGCAGCTCCGGACAGACGAACTATGGCTACACCTTC. Translation: CASSSGQTNYGYTF. The variable domain in full, with the rest retrieved from reference TRBV11-2 and TRBJ1-2, is EAGVAQSPRYKIIEKRQSVAFWCNPISGHATLYWYQQILGQGPKLLIQFQNNGVVDDSQLPKDRFSAERLKGVDSTLKIQPAKLEDSAVYLCASSSGQTNYGYTFGSGTRLTVV.

The chain employs TRBV5-8 and TRBJ1-6, with 7 bases identical to TRBD1. CDR3 length equals 17 residues. The germline V gene has CDR1 SGHTS and CDR2 YDEGEE. V dropped 3 bases and J dropped 9; count of bases not matched to a gene: 15. The CDR3 region is CASSSLFGQAPSSPLHF. In nucleotides, the CDR3 is TGTGCCAGCAGCTCATTATTCGGACAGGCCCCCTCTTCACCCCTCCACTTT. Variable domain in full (rest from reference TRBV5-8 and TRBJ1-6): EAGVTQSPTHLIKTRGQQATLRCSPISGHTSVYWYQQALGLGLQFLLWYDEGEERNRGNFPPRFSGRQFPNYSSELNVNALELEDSALYLCASSSLFGQAPSSPLHFGNGTRLTVT.

The genes are TRBV7-3 and TRBJ2-6, with a possible D match to TRBD1 (6 bases). Per germline, CDR1 SGHTA and CDR2 FQGTGA. Trimming removed 5 bases from V and 4 bases from J, with 15 bases in between. This CDR3 contains 16 residues. CDR3 residues: CASSIHRVGGANVLTF. CDR3 sequence (DNA): TGTGCCAGCAGCATCCACAGGGTTGGCGGGGCCAACGTCCTGACTTTC.

The CDR3 loop reads CASSLGTGGNTEAFF. CDR3 bases: TGTGCCAGCAGCCTAGGGACAGGGGGTAACACTGAAGCTTTCTTT. The chain joins TRBV11-3 to TRBJ1-1, with 11 bases lining up with TRBD1. V was pared by 5 bases and J by 2 bases, with 4 bases of the junction left unmatched. This CDR3 has 15 residues. Germline V gene sequence: CDR1 SGHNT, CDR2 YENEEA.

This clone was recorded at least ten times. The chain links TRBV7-6 to TRBJ2-1; D gene ambiguous. Germline assignment: CDR1 SGHVS and CDR2 FNYEAQ. There are 15 residues in the CDR3. Trimming took 1 base from V and 0 from J, leaving 7 bases between them. CDR3: CASSLGVSSYNEQFF. As DNA, the CDR3 is TGTGCCAGCAGCTTAGGAGTAAGCTCCTACAATGAGCAGTTCTTC. Full variable domain (rest looked up from reference TRBV7-6 and TRBJ2-1): GAGVSQSPRYKVTKRGQDVALRCDPISGHVSLYWYRQALGQGPEFLTYFNYEAQQDKSGLPNDRFSAERPEGSISTLTIQRTEQRDSAMYRCASSLGVSSYNEQFFGPGTRLTVL.

V is TRBV4-2 and J is TRBJ2-1, with 12 bases lining up with TRBD1. CDR1 and CDR2 (germline): LGHNA, YNFKEQ. This CDR3 has 16 amino acids. Trimming at V came to 9 bases and at J to 1 base, leaving 7 bases not matched to a gene. The CDR3 reads CASYPGQGASYNEQFF. The CDR3 nucleotides are TGTGCCAGTTATCCGGGACAGGGGGCTTCCTACAATGAGCAGTTCTTC.

The chain has TRBV6-5 and TRBJ1-2, with 10 bases fitting TRBD1. Trimming cost V 6 bases and J 4 bases; bases outside gene matches: 8. The CDR3 contains 15 residues. Germline CDR1 reads MNHEY; CDR2 reads SVGAGI. CDR3 DNA sequence: TGTGCCAGCAGCCGACAGGGGGCTCTCCTCTATGGCTACACCTTC. It yields the protein CASSRQGALLYGYTF.

The V gene is TRBV18, the J gene TRBJ1-3; possible D gene TRBD1, 6 bases. Germline lookup yields CDR1 KGHSH and CDR2 LQKENI. Trimming removed 5 bases at V and 0 bases at J, with 11 bases between. CDR3 length: 15 residues. CDR3 amino acids: CASSTGHTSGNTIYF. The CDR3 DNA is TGTGCCAGCTCAACGGGACATACCTCTGGAAACACCATATATTTT.

The chain joins TRBV7-3 to TRBJ2-5, with TRBD2 as a possible D gene (6 bases). Per the germline V gene, CDR1 is SGHTA and CDR2 is FQGTGA. Trimming cost V 8 bases and J 9 bases, with 13 bases left between them. This CDR3 region has 11 residues. CDR3 in DNA: TGTGCCAGCGGGGACTTGGGGGCCCAGTACTTC. Amino acids: CASGDLGAQYF.

This clone was seen just once. The V call is TRBV5-5, the J call TRBJ1-2; D is unresolved. Germline V gene lookup returns CDR1 SGHKS and CDR2 YYEKEE (reference sequence). Trimming shortened V by 2 bases and J by 4 bases, and 9 bases separated the two germline ends. The CDR3 loop spans 13 amino acids. CDR3 nucleotides: TGTGCCAGCAGCTTCGACACGTCCTATGGCTACACCTTC. Translation gives CASSFDTSYGYTF.

This chain links TRBV5-1 with TRBJ2-3; weak D call: TRBD1 (5 bases). CDR3 length: 15 amino acids. Germline V gene data show CDR1 as SGHRS and CDR2 as YFSETQ. V was clipped by 2 bases and J by 2 bases, with 12 bases between them. Written as DNA, the CDR3 is TGCGCCAGCAGCTTCAGGGCATCCCCCACAGATACGCAGTATTTT. Translating it yields CASSFRASPTDTQYF.

This rearrangement joins TRBV9 to TRBJ1-6, with a weak D call TRBD1 (6 bases). The CDR3 is 14 amino acids. The germline V gene has CDR1 SGDLS and CDR2 YYNGEE. Trimming shortened V by 3 bases and J by 7 bases, and 11 bases separated the two germline ends. Here the CDR3 reads CASSADSRNSPLHF. The CDR3 nucleotides read TGTGCCAGCAGCGCGGACAGCCGAAATTCACCCCTCCACTTT.

This chain links TRBV10-2 with TRBJ1-5; D is possibly TRBD1 (5 bases). The CDR3 sequence is 17 residues long. Trimming removed 0 bases at V and 1 base at J, with 13 bases between. Per the germline V gene, CDR1 is WSHSY and CDR2 is SAAADI. The CDR3 here is CASSESPYRRSNQPQHF. In DNA form, the CDR3 reads TGCGCCAGCAGTGAGTCGCCCTACAGGCGAAGCAATCAGCCCCAGCATTTT.

The chain recombines TRBV7-9 with TRBJ1-2; 8 bases are shared with TRBD1. The V segment lost 11 bases and the J segment 4 bases; nucleotides outside the gene matches: 12. This CDR3 spans 14 amino acids. Germline CDR1 reads SEHNR; CDR2 reads FQNEAQ (reference sequence). CDR3 protein: CAWTGIQVRYGYTF. CDR3 bases: TGTGCCTGGACAGGGATCCAAGTTCGCTATGGCTACACCTTC.

The CDR3 bases are TGTGCCAGTAGATCAGGGGGCGTGGGTAGTCAGCCCCAGCATTTT. Translation: CASRSGGVGSQPQHF. The chain is built from TRBV19 and TRBJ1-5, with 8 positions matching TRBD1. J gave up 6 bases and V 6 bases, and 10 bases lay outside the gene matches. This CDR3 is 15 amino acids long. Germline V gene lookup returns CDR1 LNHDA and CDR2 SQIVND (reference sequence).

The chain couples TRBV5-6 to TRBJ2-7, with TRBD1 as a possible D gene (6 bases). The CDR3 extends over 13 amino acids. V lost 1 base and J lost 9, with 14 bases in between. Germline loops: CDR1 SGHDT, CDR2 YYEEEE. Written as DNA, the CDR3 is TGTGCCAGCAGCTTGACAGGGATCGAAGGGCAGTACTTC. Translation: CASSLTGIEGQYF.

The J gene is TRBJ1-4, the V gene TRBV28, with D unresolved. Germline lookup yields CDR1 MDHEN and CDR2 SYDVKM. V was shortened by 6 bases and J by 12 bases, with 11 bases between the two germline ends. CDR3 length equals 11 residues. The CDR3 DNA is TGTGCCAGCAGCCTGACACGGCAACTGTTTTTT. Amino acids: CASSLTRQLFF.